These T cell receptor beta chains were read from a single sample in a study of blood T cell repertoires in COVID-19. Method: immunoSEQ multiplex PCR; TCRdb's copy keeps in-frame clones and lacks some. The sample has about 90,000 clones; 80% to 90% are singletons. The specimen sequenced was peripheral blood. These receptors were obtained from a human donor in a cohort sampled during active COVID-19. CDR3s include the opening cysteine and the closing phenylalanine or tryptophan. D genes are given only for firm matches. Only some rows state a clone size, as once, few, many or a class for expanded clones.

TRBJ2-1,.,TRBV5-1,.,CASSWAPGSYNEQFF,TGCGCCAGCAGCTGGGCTCCAGGCTCCTACAATGAGCAGTTCTTC
TRBJ2-1,.,TRBV19,TRBD2,CASSILGGGAYNEQFF,TGTGCCAGTAGTATCCTAGGCGGGGGGGCTTACAATGAGCAGTTCTTC
TRBJ1-5,few,TRBV5-1,.,CASSPGGGSNQPQHF,TGCGCCAGCAGCCCCGGGGGTGGGAGCAATCAGCCCCAGCATTTT
TRBJ1-6,.,TRBV5-1,TRBD1,CASRPTGTGVSPLHF,TGCGCCAGCCGACCAACCGGGACAGGGGTCTCACCCCTCCACTTT
TRBJ2-7,.,TRBV5-4,TRBD1,CASSRGQGYEQYF,TGTGCCAGCAGCCGGGGACAGGGGTACGAGCAGTACTTC
TRBJ1-2,.,TRBV6-1,.,CASSEWGGRAWGYTF,TGTGCCAGCAGTGAATGGGGAGGGAGAGCATGGGGCTACACCTTC
TRBJ1-3,.,TRBV18,TRBD1,CASSPLDRDGGGNTIYF,TGTGCCAGCTCACCACTTGACAGGGATGGTGGCGGAAACACCATATATTTT
TRBJ1-2,.,TRBV9,.,CASSTPGGYYGYTF,TGTGCCAGCAGCACCCCGGGCGGGTACTATGGCTACACCTTC
TRBJ1-5,.,TRBV2,TRBD1,CASRDDRVGWQPQHF,TGTGCCAGCAGAGACGACAGGGTAGGATGGCAGCCCCAGCATTTT
TRBJ2-7,.,TRBV11-2,TRBD1,CASSLGDSATYEQYF,TGTGCCAGCAGCTTAGGGGACAGCGCTACCTACGAGCAGTACTTC
TRBJ1-1,.,TRBV13,.,CASSLGTTGEAFF,TGTGCCAGCAGCTTAGGTACCACAGGGGAAGCTTTCTTT
TRBJ2-5,.,TRBV4-1,TRBD1,CASSQEGTGIAETQYF,TGCGCCAGCAGCCAAGAGGGGACAGGGATCGCAGAGACCCAGTACTTC
TRBJ2-5,.,TRBV1,.,CTSSSAVETQYF,TGCACCAGCAGCAGTGCAGTTGAGACCCAGTACTTC
TRBJ1-4,.,TRBV27,.,CASSIQVTGEKLFF,TGTGCCAGCAGTATACAGGTGACGGGTGAAAAACTGTTTTTT
TRBJ2-5,.,TRBV7-2,TRBD2,CASSWGLAGRETQYF,TGTGCCAGCAGCTGGGGACTAGCGGGGCGAGAGACCCAGTACTTC
TRBJ1-3,.,TRBV29-1,.,CSVVLHSSGNTIYF,TGCAGCGTTGTACTTCACAGCTCTGGAAACACCATATATTTT
TRBJ1-1,.,TRBV7-9,.,CASRTGGEAFF,TGTGCCAGCAGGACGGGGGGAGAAGCTTTCTTT
TRBJ1-5,.,TRBV7-8,.,CASSLAAEQPQHF,TGTGCCAGCAGCCTTGCGGCAGAACAGCCCCAGCATTTT
TRBJ1-4,.,TRBV9,TRBD1,CASSPGTGGDEKLFF,TGTGCCAGCAGCCCCGGGACAGGGGGCGATGAAAAACTGTTTTTT
TRBJ1-4,few,TRBV2,TRBD1,CASTRGLGEKLFF,TGTGCCAGCACCAGGGGGCTTGGAGAAAAACTGTTTTTT
TRBJ1-2,few,TRBV19,.,CASSVYQDYGYTF,TGTGCCAGTAGTGTATACCAGGACTATGGCTACACCTTC
TRBJ2-5,.,TRBV9,TRBD1,CASSPSGQQETQYF,TGTGCCAGCAGCCCTTCGGGACAGCAAGAGACCCAGTACTTC
TRBJ1-5,.,TRBV27,.,CASSLSLRVQPQHF,TGTGCCAGCAGTTTATCTTTGAGGGTTCAGCCCCAGCATTTT
TRBJ1-6,.,TRBV2,TRBD1,CASSEMGQGSSPLHF,TGTGCCAGCAGTGAGATGGGACAGGGTAGTTCACCCCTCCACTTT
TRBJ2-2,.,TRBV7-3,.,CASSSRSTGELFF,TGTGCCAGCAGCTCCCGGTCCACCGGGGAGCTGTTTTTT
TRBJ2-3,.,TRBV5-6,.,CASSPTGDTQYF,TGTGCCAGCAGCCCGACAGGAGATACGCAGTATTTT
TRBJ2-5,.,TRBV5-8,TRBD2,CASSPRASGGETQYF,TGTGCCAGCAGCCCCCGGGCTAGCGGGGGTGAGACCCAGTACTTC
TRBJ1-1,.,TRBV5-4,TRBD1,CASSLNRGQTEAFF,TGTGCCAGCAGCTTGAACAGGGGGCAGACTGAAGCTTTCTTT
TRBJ2-3,.,TRBV5-5,.,CASSASGTYSTDTQYF,TGTGCCAGCAGCGCCTCCGGGACATATAGCACAGATACGCAGTATTTT
TRBJ2-3,.,TRBV27,.,CASSFLGGTATSTDTQYF,TGTGCCAGCAGTTTTCTTGGAGGGACGGCTACTAGCACAGATACGCAGTATTTT
TRBJ2-2,.,TRBV7-2,TRBD2,CASSIVAGGGTGELFF,TGTGCCAGCAGCATAGTAGCGGGGGGAGGCACCGGGGAGCTGTTTTTT
TRBJ2-1,.,TRBV19,TRBD2,CASSPRGGRSYNEQFF,TGTGCCAGTAGTCCCCGGGGGGGGCGCTCCTACAATGAGCAGTTCTTC
TRBJ2-3,.,TRBV7-2,TRBD2,CASSPVGGVISTDTQYF,TGTGCCAGCAGCCCCGTCGGGGGGGTTATCAGCACAGATACGCAGTATTTT
TRBJ1-4,.,TRBV4-2,TRBD1,CASSLSGGLNEKLFF,TGTGCCAGCAGCCTTTCAGGGGGGCTTAATGAAAAACTGTTTTTT
TRBJ2-7,.,TRBV15,.,CATSRDRQEAYEQYF,TGTGCCACCAGCAGAGATAGGCAGGAGGCCTACGAGCAGTACTTC
TRBJ1-3,.,TRBV5-8,TRBD1,CASSMTGVGNTIYF,TGTGCCAGCAGCATGACAGGGGTCGGAAACACCATATATTTT
TRBJ2-3,.,TRBV20-1,.,CSAATGDTQYF,TGCAGTGCCGCGACGGGAGATACGCAGTATTTT
TRBJ2-2,.,TRBV24-1,.,CATSEHGGGELFF,TGTGCCACCAGTGAGCACGGTGGCGGGGAGCTGTTTTTT
TRBJ2-5,.,TRBV19,TRBD1,CASSTHRGQETQYF,TGTGCCAGTAGTACTCACAGGGGCCAAGAGACCCAGTACTTC
TRBJ2-2,.,TRBV7-2,.,CASSLARTGELFF,TGTGCCAGCAGCTTAGCGCGGACCGGGGAGCTGTTTTTT